The T cell receptor beta chain described here comes from a study of blood T cell repertoires in COVID-19 (dated by TCRdb to the early 2020s). Regarding the complete study: Collaborator samples came from the United States, Italy and Spain and covered acute and convalescent phases of COVID-19. The samples were drawn from two sources: the first 160 participants of the ongoing ImmuneRACE study, and 1,200 or so subjects contributed by 6 global collaborators. HLA class I and class II types, where available, came from metadata supplied by the sample provider rather than from assay-based typing. The repertoires were released in a freely available public database meant as a resource for research on the immune response to SARS-CoV-2. Sample metadata almost always included a de-identified subject ID, COVID-19 status, age in years and sex. Deeply sampled blood TCRbeta repertoires from subjects exposed to, actively infected with, or recovered from COVID-19 were included in the dataset. The prospective study material was composed of cDNA or gDNA derived from T cells, B-cell-depleted T cells, or PBMCs. Paper-wide results and their limitations: How much clinical and demographic metadata was included differed by source and by participant, and the metadata was provided uncurated.

TCRbeta CDR3 regions were amplified from genomic DNA using the immunoSEQ Assay, a bias-controlled multiplex PCR. Under the source paper's analysis protocol: The number of nucleated cells in each sample was estimated by amplification of reference gene primers within the assay. To quantify the absolute abundance of each unique TCRbeta CDR3 rearrangement, sequence reads were collapsed and filtered. For each sample, productive Simpson clonality was calculated as the square root of Simpson's diversity index across productive rearrangements. Not all clones reach the TCRdb copy of this immuneACCESS table, which keeps in-frame sequences only. Checked studies attribute under half of the gap to unresolved V genes and leave the rest unexplained. Clone size and V and J calls were adopted from that table, with D and trimming inferred from the DNA. The sample has under 200,000 clones on record, approximately 90% of them singletons. Clones ranked in the top ten supply around 2.1% of the sample.

In the case of this clone: The antigen it binds to is not known. No base-level quality is on record; no much larger clone is a single base apart.

Whole blood was collected in K2EDTA tubes by collaborating institutions according to the institutions' own protocols. For TCRbeta analysis, collaborator samples were shipped as frozen whole blood, as isolated PBMCs, or as DNA extracted from either sample type. The specimen sequenced was peripheral blood. This clonotype was sampled from a man aged 18 to 29 with acute or convalescent COVID-19.

The nucleotides read TGTGCCAGCAGCCTCAGCGTCTATGGCTACACCTTC. This translates into CASSLSVYGYTF. The rearranged chain carries TRBV14 and TRBJ1-2, with the D gene uncertain. The germline V gene encodes CDR1 SGHDN and CDR2 FVKESK. Trimming removed 4 bases from V and 4 bases from J, leaving 7 bases between the germline ends. CDR3 length: 12 amino acids, cysteine to phenylalanine. Of the read, only the CDR3 DNA is kept; its 36 bases are in frame from base 1.